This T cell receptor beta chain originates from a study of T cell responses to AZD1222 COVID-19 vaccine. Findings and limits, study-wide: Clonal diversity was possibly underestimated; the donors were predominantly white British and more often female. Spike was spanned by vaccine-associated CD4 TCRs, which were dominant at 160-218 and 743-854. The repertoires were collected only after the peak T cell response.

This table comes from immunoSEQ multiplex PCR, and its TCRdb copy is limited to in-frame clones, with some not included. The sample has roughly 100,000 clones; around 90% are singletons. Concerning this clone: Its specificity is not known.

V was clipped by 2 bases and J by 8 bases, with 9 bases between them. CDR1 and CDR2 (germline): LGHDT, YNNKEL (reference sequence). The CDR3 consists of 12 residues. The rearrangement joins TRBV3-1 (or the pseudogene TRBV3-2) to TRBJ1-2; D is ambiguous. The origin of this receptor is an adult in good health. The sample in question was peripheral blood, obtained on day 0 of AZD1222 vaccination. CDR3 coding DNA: TGTGCCAGCAGCCAAACCCCGGGCGGCTACACCTTC. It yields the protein CASSQTPGGYTF.